This TCR beta chain was retrieved from a study of blood T cell repertoires in COVID-19. Study details: Samples representing acute and convalescent COVID-19 were sourced from the United States, Italy and Spain. PBMCs, B-cell-depleted T cells, or T cells provided the cDNA or gDNA that made up the material.

In the study's own analysis: Amplification of reference gene primers provided the estimated nucleated cell counts. Sequencing used immunoSEQ multiplex PCR; TCRdb keeps in-frame clones, though not all of them. For V, J and clone size, that table is used; D and trimming come from the DNA. The top ten hold about 8.5% of the sample, which has roughly 120,000 clones, roughly 82% seen once. This CDR3 contains 12 residues. Trimming pared 8 bases from V and 4 bases from J, leaving 10 bases between. Germline V lookup: CDR1 SNHLY, CDR2 FYNNEI. Material: peripheral blood. The V call is TRBV2, the J call TRBJ2-3; D is ambiguous. The sequence came from a woman aged 40-49 years with acute or convalescent COVID-19. CDR3 region: CASLFSADTQYF. CDR3 bases: TGTGCCAGCCTCTTCAGTGCAGATACGCAGTATTTT.